The present TCR beta chain was sequenced within a study of blood T cell repertoires in COVID-19 (TCRdb year 2020). Regarding the complete study: Samples covering the acute and convalescent phases of COVID-19 were provided by collaborators in the United States, Italy and Spain. The sample metadata nearly always contained a de-identified subject ID, COVID-19 status, age in years and sex. HLA class I and class II types, where available, came from metadata supplied by the sample provider rather than from assay-based typing. The prospective study material was composed of cDNA or gDNA derived from T cells, B-cell-depleted T cells, or PBMCs. The dataset comprised deeply sampled blood TCRbeta repertoires from subjects exposed to, actively infected with, or recovered from COVID-19. The repertoires were released in a freely available public database meant as a resource for research on the immune response to SARS-CoV-2. Samples were obtained from the ongoing ImmuneRACE study (first 160 participants) and from over 1,000 subjects provided by 6 global collaborators. The research as a whole found: The amount of clinical and demographic metadata varied by source and participant and was provided uncurated.

Each collaborating institution followed its own protocols to collect whole blood in K2EDTA tubes. For TCRbeta analysis, collaborators shipped samples in one of three forms: frozen whole blood, isolated PBMCs, or DNA extracted from either of those sample types. TCRbeta CDR3 regions were amplified from genomic DNA by means of the immunoSEQ Assay, a bias-controlled multiplex PCR. Processing in the source paper ran as follows. The number of nucleated cells in each sample was estimated by amplification of reference gene primers within the assay. To quantify the absolute abundance of each unique TCRbeta CDR3 rearrangement, sequence reads were collapsed and filtered. Productive Simpson clonality was computed per sample as the square root of Simpson's diversity index over productive rearrangements. TCRdb's version of the immuneACCESS table is confined to in-frame rearrangements and falls short of the full clone set. An unresolved V gene accounts for under half of the shortfall where checked; the remainder is of unknown origin. That table gives V, J and clone size, and the DNA gave D and trimming. A total of about 130,000 clones appear in this sample, 80% to 90% of them only once. The top ten constitute just under 3% of the sample.

Reading from cysteine to phenylalanine, the CDR3 counts 15 amino acids. Only the CDR3 region is kept as DNA, spanning 45 bases read in frame from base 1. The V end loses 4 bases and the J end loses 1 base, and a stretch of 13 bases separates them. Taken from the germline V gene, the CDR1 and CDR2 loops are MNHEY and SVGEGT. Comments on this clone: Its antigen target is currently unknown. The input lacks base qualities; no much larger clone sits a single base away.

The TCR originated in a man in his sixties with active or convalescent COVID-19. The material sequenced was peripheral blood. The chain uses TRBV6-2 or TRBV6-3 and TRBJ1-2; a tentative D match to TRBD1 spans 5 bases. The CDR3: CASSLTASVNYGYTF. The DNA reads as follows: TGTGCCAGCAGTTTGACAGCGAGCGTTAACTATGGCTACACCTTC.